This passage covers 20 T cell receptor beta chains from one sample sequenced in a study of cytomegalovirus exposure and HLA in healthy donors. The study ran its PCR with 60 Vbeta and 13 Jbeta primers. Using immunoSEQ multiplex PCR, the repertoire was profiled, and TCRdb retains in-frame clones only, with some absent. The sample lists over 150,000 clones; around 80% were seen once. The sequenced material came from PBMCs. The receptors derive from a male donor in good health and CMV-seronegative.

This chain uses TRBV14 with TRBJ2-3; 7 bases are a match to TRBD2. Germline CDR1 and CDR2: SGHDN and FVKESK. The V gene end was trimmed by 1 base and the J gene end by 4 bases; junction bases not matched to a gene: 5. The CDR3 is 15 residues long. The CDR3 here is CASSQGLRGADTQYF. Here the CDR3 DNA reads TGTGCCAGCAGCCAAGGCCTTCGGGGGGCAGATACGCAGTATTTT.

The chain carries TRBV5-1 and TRBJ2-3; 11 bases fit TRBD2. CDR1 and CDR2 (germline): SGHRS, YFSETQ. Trimming removed 0 bases from V and 4 bases from J; junction bases left unmatched: 10. The CDR3 consists of 18 residues. CDR3 amino acids: CASSLGVTSGSGSDTQYF. The DNA of the CDR3 is TGCGCCAGCAGCTTGGGGGTCACTAGCGGGAGTGGGTCAGATACGCAGTATTTT. Complete variable domain (other parts from reference TRBV5-1 and TRBJ2-3): KAGVTQTPRYLIKTRGQQVTLSCSPISGHRSVSWYQQTPGQGLQFLFEYFSETQRNKGNFPGRFSGRQFSNSRSEMNVSTLELGDSALYLCASSLGVTSGSGSDTQYFGPGTRLTVL.

The CDR3 reads CASTAPGGRANVLTF. In nucleotides, the CDR3 is TGTGCCAGTACGGCCCCAGGGGGCAGGGCCAACGTCCTGACTTTC. The genes are TRBV19 and TRBJ2-6, with TRBD1 identical over 8 bases. Germline assignment: CDR1 LNHDA and CDR2 SQIVND (reference sequence). The junction had 7 bases not matched to a gene; V was cut back by 7 bases and J by 5 bases. The CDR3 sequence is 15 residues long.

The J gene is TRBJ1-4, the V gene TRBV9, with D unresolved. From germline, CDR1 is SGDLS and CDR2 YYNGEE. V was cut by 1 base and J by 16 bases, with 17 bases left in between. CDR3 length equals 13 residues. CDR3 DNA sequence: TGTGCCAGCAGCGTAAGAAGTGAGGGTATGGCGTTTTTT. Translation: CASSVRSEGMAFF.

This clone came up once. The rearrangement joins TRBV7-2 to TRBJ1-1; 8 nucleotides match TRBD1. The junction had 5 bases not matched to a gene; V was cut back by 3 bases and J by 5 bases. Looked up from germline, CDR1 is SGHTA and CDR2 is FQGNSA. This CDR3 has 14 amino acids. The DNA for the CDR3 is TGTGCCAGCAGCTTCGGACAGGGCGGAACTGAAGCTTTCTTT. Its translation: CASSFGQGGTEAFF.

The chain employs TRBV5-1 and TRBJ2-7, with 9 bases aligning to TRBD1. V gave up 0 bases and J gave up 2 bases; unmatched junction bases: 6. CDR3 size: 16 residues. Germline-derived CDR1 and CDR2 are SGHRS and YFSETQ. CDR3 amino acids: CASSLAWDREPYEQYF. CDR3 DNA sequence: TGCGCCAGCAGCTTGGCCTGGGACAGGGAGCCCTACGAGCAGTACTTC.

This clone has a single count. The chain carries TRBV18 and TRBJ2-7, with D tentatively TRBD2 (6 bases). This CDR3 spans 17 amino acids. The germline V and J ends were trimmed by 2 bases and 0 bases, with 17 bases remaining between them. Germline CDR1 KGHSH, CDR2 LQKENI. The CDR3 region has the DNA TGTGCCAGCTCACCATTGGAGGGAGGACCCGTCTCCTACGAGCAGTACTTC. This gives the protein CASSPLEGGPVSYEQYF.

V is TRBV7-2 and J is TRBJ1-3; D is unresolved. The length of the CDR3 is 14 residues. With 0 bases removed from V and 1 base from J, the gap between germline ends came to 4 bases. Germline V gene lookup returns CDR1 SGHTA and CDR2 FQGNSA. CDR3 residues: CASSLAKSGNTIYF. CDR3 nucleotide sequence: TGTGCCAGCAGCTTAGCCAAATCTGGAAACACCATATATTTT.

V usage is TRBV2 and J usage is TRBJ2-1; 13 bases are shared with TRBD2. CDR1 and CDR2 (germline): SNHLY, FYNNEI. Trimming took 5 bases from V and 9 from J; bases not matched to a gene: 10. CDR3 size: 16 residues. The CDR3 DNA is TGTGCCAGCAGTCGACTAGCGGGGGGTTTAGGGGGTGAGCAGTTCTTC. It encodes CASSRLAGGLGGEQFF. The full variable domain, with the rest looked up from reference TRBV2 and TRBJ2-1, is EPEVTQTPSHQVTQMGQEVILRCVPISNHLYFYWYRQILGQKVEFLVSFYNNEISEKSEIFDDQFSVERPDGSNFTLKIRSTKLEDSAMYFCASSRLAGGLGGEQFFGPGTRLTVL.

In this sample, this clone turned up a few times. This chain joins TRBV5-1 and TRBJ2-2, with D maybe TRBD1 (6 bases). The germline V and J ends were trimmed by 0 bases and 9 bases, with 9 bases remaining between them. CDR1 is SGHRS and CDR2 is YFSETQ in the germline V gene. This CDR3 is built from 13 residues. The CDR3 spells CASSLARDRELFF. In nucleotides, the CDR3 is TGCGCCAGCAGCTTGGCCAGGGACAGGGAGCTGTTTTTT.

The V call is TRBV6-5, the J call TRBJ2-7; 11 bases map to TRBD2. CDR1 and CDR2 from the germline V gene are MNHEY and SVGAGI. The ends lost 5 bases at V and 6 bases at J; junction bases unmatched: 9. This CDR3 is 15 amino acids long. In DNA form, the CDR3 reads TGTGCCAGCAGTATTGGGACTAGCGGCGCATCCGAGCAGTACTTC. Translated: CASSIGTSGASEQYF.

This clone was seen a few times. The CDR3 sequence: CASSHPGGQPQHF. The CDR3 DNA is TGCGCCAGCAGCCACCCCGGGGGGCAGCCCCAGCATTTT. The chain recombines TRBV4-1 with TRBJ1-5; D might be TRBD1 (5 bases). With 3 bases removed from V and 7 bases from J, the gap between germline ends came to 10 bases. This CDR3 has 13 residues. Germline CDR1 and CDR2: MGHRA and YSYEKL.

CDR3 bases: TGTGCCAGCAGCCCTCGGGGGGGCACCCCCTACGAGCAGTACTTC. Its translation is CASSPRGGTPYEQYF. The chain joins TRBV7-9 to TRBJ2-7; 8 bases line up with TRBD2. Germline CDR1 reads SEHNR; CDR2 reads FQNEAQ (reference sequence). CDR3 length: 15 amino acids. Trimming took 5 bases from V and 2 from J; bases not matched to a gene: 8. Full variable domain (missing parts from reference TRBV7-9 and TRBJ2-7): DTGVSQNPRHKITKRGQNVTFRCDPISEHNRLYWYRQTLGQGPEFLTYFQNEAQLEKSRLLSDRFSAERPKGSFSTLEIQRTEQGDSAMYLCASSPRGGTPYEQYFGPGTRLTVT.

This chain uses TRBV13 with TRBJ1-2; D is ambiguous. Per the germline V gene, CDR1 is PRHDT and CDR2 is FYEKMQ (reference sequence). V lost 0 bases and J 0 bases, leaving 8 bases between the germline ends. The length of the CDR3 is 15 residues. The CDR3: CASSLGRLPNYGYTF. For the CDR3, the DNA is TGTGCCAGCAGCTTAGGTCGTCTCCCTAACTATGGCTACACCTTC.

The chain links TRBV18 to TRBJ2-7, with 8 bases lining up with TRBD2. The length of the CDR3 is 15 residues. V gave up 6 bases and J gave up 5 bases; unmatched junction bases: 12. CDR1 is KGHSH and CDR2 is LQKENI in the germline V gene. The CDR3 DNA reads as TGTGCCAGCTCCCCCGGGGGGGCTATCCCTGACGAGCAGTACTTC. Its translation: CASSPGGAIPDEQYF.

As regards this clone: The same CDR3 arises from other DNA sequences in this sample as well. V usage is TRBV6-5 and J usage is TRBJ1-2; 8 bases align to TRBD1. Germline CDR1 reads MNHEY; CDR2 reads SVGAGI. With 10 bases clipped from V and 7 bases from J, the junction kept 17 bases outside the gene matches. This CDR3 region has 15 residues. The CDR3 nucleotides read TGTGCCACCCAGGGGGCGGACAGGGATAAGTTTGGCTACACCTTC. Translated, it gives CATQGADRDKFGYTF.

This clone was counted only a few times. The chain combines TRBV5-4 with TRBJ2-3; 8 bases align to TRBD2. CDR3 length equals 15 residues. Trimming took 4 bases from V and 3 from J; bases not matched to a gene: 7. Germline values: CDR1 SGHNT, CDR2 YYREEE (reference sequence). The DNA of the CDR3 is TGTGCCAGCAGCGCCTTAGCGGGGAGTACAGATACGCAGTATTTT. This translates into CASSALAGSTDTQYF.

The V call is TRBV13, the J call TRBJ2-7, with 12 bases aligning to TRBD2. With 8 bases clipped from V and 4 bases from J, the junction kept 9 bases outside the gene matches. The CDR3 has 15 amino acids. Germline CDR1 is PRHDT and CDR2 is FYEKMQ (reference sequence). The CDR3 nucleotides are TGTGCCAGCTCCCCAACTAGCGGGAGGTTTTACGAGCAGTACTTC. Translation: CASSPTSGRFYEQYF.

The chain joins TRBV28 to TRBJ1-4, with 7 bases fitting TRBD1. The trim removed 6 bases at V and 7 bases at J, leaving 5 bases unmatched. Germline lookup yields CDR1 MDHEN and CDR2 SYDVKM. The CDR3 loop spans 13 amino acids. The DNA for the CDR3 is TGTGCCAGCAGAATGCAGGGGGGTGAAAAACTGTTTTTT. The encoded protein is CASRMQGGEKLFF.

This clone was observed once. The chain is built from TRBV19 and TRBJ2-2, with 12 bases aligning to TRBD2. This CDR3 region has 17 residues. The ends lost 4 bases at V and 1 base at J; junction bases unmatched: 4. Germline V CDR1 and CDR2: LNHDA, SQIVND (reference sequence). The CDR3 reads CASSNSGLAGNTGELFF. The CDR3, as DNA: TGTGCCAGTAGTAATTCGGGACTAGCGGGGAACACCGGGGAGCTGTTTTTT.